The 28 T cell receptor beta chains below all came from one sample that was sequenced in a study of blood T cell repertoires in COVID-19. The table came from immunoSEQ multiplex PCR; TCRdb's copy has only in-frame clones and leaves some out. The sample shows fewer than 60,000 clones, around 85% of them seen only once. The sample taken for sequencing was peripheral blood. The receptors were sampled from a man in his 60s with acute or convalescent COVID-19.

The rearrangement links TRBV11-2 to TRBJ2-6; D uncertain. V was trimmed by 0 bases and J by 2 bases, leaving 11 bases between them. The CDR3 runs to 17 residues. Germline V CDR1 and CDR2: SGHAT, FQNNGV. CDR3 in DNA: TGTGCCAGCAGCTTAGATCCCGGAGCCGCTGGGGCCAACGTCCTGACTTTC. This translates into CASSLDPGAAGANVLTF.

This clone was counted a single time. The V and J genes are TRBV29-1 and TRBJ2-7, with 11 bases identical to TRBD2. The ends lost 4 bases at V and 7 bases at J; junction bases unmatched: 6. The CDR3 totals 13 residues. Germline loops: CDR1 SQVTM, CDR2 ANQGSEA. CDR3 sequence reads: CSVGSLAGGEQYF. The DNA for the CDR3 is TGCAGCGTTGGTAGTCTAGCGGGAGGTGAGCAGTACTTC.

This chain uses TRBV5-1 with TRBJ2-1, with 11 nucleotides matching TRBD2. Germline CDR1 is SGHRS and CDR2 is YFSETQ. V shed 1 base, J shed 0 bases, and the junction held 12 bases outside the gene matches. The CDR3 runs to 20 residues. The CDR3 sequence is CASSLTDSGRVRDSYNEQFF. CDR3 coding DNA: TGCGCCAGCAGCTTGACCGATAGCGGGAGGGTCAGGGACTCCTACAATGAGCAGTTCTTC. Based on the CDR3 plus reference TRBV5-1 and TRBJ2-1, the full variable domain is KAGVTQTPRYLIKTRGQQVTLSCSPISGHRSVSWYQQTPGQGLQFLFEYFSETQRNKGNFPGRFSGRQFSNSRSEMNVSTLELGDSALYLCASSLTDSGRVRDSYNEQFFGPGTRLTVL.

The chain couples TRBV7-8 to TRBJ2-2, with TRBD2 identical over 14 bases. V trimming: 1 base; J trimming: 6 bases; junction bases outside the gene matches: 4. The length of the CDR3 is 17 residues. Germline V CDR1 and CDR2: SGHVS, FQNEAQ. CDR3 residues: CASSLGGLAGVAGELFF. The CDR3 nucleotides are TGTGCCAGCAGCTTAGGGGGACTAGCGGGAGTTGCCGGGGAGCTGTTTTTT.

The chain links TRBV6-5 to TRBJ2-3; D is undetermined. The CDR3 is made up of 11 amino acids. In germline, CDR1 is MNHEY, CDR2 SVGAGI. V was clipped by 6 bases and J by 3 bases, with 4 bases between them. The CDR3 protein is CASRSTDTQYF. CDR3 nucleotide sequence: TGTGCCAGCAGGTCGACAGATACGCAGTATTTT.

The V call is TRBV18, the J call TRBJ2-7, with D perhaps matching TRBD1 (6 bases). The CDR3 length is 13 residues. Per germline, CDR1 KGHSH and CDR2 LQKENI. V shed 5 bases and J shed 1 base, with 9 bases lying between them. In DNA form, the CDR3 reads TGTGCCAGCTCAATAACAGGGTCCTACGAGCAGTACTTC. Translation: CASSITGSYEQYF.

The CDR3 DNA sequence: TGTGCCAGCAGTAAACTAGCGGGAGCACACGAGCAGTACTTC. This codes for CASSKLAGAHEQYF. V gene TRBV6-5 combines with J gene TRBJ2-7, with 11 bases identical to TRBD2. CDR1 and CDR2 from the germline V gene are MNHEY and SVGAGI. V dropped 5 bases and J dropped 5; count of bases not matched to a gene: 5. This CDR3 is 14 amino acids long.

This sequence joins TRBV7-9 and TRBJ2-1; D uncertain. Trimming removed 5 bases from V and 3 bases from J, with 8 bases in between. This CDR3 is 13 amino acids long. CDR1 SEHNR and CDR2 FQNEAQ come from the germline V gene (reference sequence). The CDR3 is CASSPPLYNEQFF. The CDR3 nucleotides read TGTGCCAGCAGCCCTCCTCTCTACAATGAGCAGTTCTTC.

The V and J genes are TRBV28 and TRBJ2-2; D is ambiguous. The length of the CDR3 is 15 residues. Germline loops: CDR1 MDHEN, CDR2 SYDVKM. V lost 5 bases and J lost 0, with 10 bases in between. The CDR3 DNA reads TGTGCCAGCAGTCGACTCTACGCGAACACCGGGGAGCTGTTTTTT. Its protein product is CASSRLYANTGELFF.

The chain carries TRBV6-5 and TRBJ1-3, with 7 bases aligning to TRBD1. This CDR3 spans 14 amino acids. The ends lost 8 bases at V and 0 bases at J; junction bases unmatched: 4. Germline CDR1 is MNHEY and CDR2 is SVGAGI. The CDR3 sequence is CASRTGNSGNTIYF. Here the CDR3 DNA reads TGTGCCAGCCGGACAGGAAACTCTGGAAACACCATATATTTT.

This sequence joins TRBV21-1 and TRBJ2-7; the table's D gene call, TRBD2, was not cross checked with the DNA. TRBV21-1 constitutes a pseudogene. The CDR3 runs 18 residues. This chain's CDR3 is CASSKKGGFPRSSYEQYF. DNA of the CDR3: TGTGCCAGCAGCAAAAAGGGGGGGTTTCCGCGCAGCTCCTACGAGCAGTACTTC.

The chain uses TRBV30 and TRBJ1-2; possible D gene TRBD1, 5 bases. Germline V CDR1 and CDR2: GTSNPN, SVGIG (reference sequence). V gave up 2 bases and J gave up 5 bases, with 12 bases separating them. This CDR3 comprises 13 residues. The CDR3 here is CAWSIDSSYGYTF. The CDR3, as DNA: TGTGCCTGGAGTATCGACAGTTCATATGGCTACACCTTC.

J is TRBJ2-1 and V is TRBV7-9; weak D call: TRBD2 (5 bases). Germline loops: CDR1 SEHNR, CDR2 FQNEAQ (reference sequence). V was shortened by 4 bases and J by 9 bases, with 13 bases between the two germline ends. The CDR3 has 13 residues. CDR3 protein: CASSSLSRGEQFF. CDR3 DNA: TGTGCCAGCAGCTCCCTCTCACGGGGTGAGCAGTTCTTC.

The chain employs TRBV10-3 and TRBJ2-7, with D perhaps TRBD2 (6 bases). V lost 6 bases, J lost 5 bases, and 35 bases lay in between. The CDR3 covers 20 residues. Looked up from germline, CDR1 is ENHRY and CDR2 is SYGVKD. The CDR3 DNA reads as TGTGCCATCAGGGACCGGTTGATGCGGGGCGCAGGTATTGGTCTCCACGAGCAGTACTTC. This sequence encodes CAIRDRLMRGAGIGLHEQYF.

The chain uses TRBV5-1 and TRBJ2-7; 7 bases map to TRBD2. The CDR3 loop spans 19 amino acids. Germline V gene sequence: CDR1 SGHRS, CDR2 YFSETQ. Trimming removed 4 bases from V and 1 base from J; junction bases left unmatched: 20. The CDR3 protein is CASSTKASPLSGRSYEQYF. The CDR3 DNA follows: TGCGCCAGCAGCACGAAGGCTAGCCCTCTTTCCGGGAGGTCCTACGAGCAGTACTTC. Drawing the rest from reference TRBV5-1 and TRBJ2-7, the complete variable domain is KAGVTQTPRYLIKTRGQQVTLSCSPISGHRSVSWYQQTPGQGLQFLFEYFSETQRNKGNFPGRFSGRQFSNSRSEMNVSTLELGDSALYLCASSTKASPLSGRSYEQYFGPGTRLTVT.

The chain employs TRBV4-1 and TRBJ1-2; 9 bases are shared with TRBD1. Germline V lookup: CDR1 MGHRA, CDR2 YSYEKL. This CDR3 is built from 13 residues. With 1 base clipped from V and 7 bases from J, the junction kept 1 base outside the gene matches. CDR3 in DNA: TGCGCCAGCAGCCAAGGGGACAGGGTTGGCTACACCTTC. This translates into CASSQGDRVGYTF.

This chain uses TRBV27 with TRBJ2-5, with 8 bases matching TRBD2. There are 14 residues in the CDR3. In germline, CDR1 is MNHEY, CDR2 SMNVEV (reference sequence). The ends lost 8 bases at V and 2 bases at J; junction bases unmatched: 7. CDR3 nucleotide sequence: TGTGCCAGCTCTACTACTAGCGGACAAGAGACCCAGTACTTC. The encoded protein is CASSTTSGQETQYF.

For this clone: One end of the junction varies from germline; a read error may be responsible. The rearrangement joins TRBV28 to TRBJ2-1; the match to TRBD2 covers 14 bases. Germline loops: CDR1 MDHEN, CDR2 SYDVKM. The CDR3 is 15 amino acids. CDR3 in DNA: TGTGCCAGCAGACCTAAGACTAGCGGGAGGGCCAGAAGGATCTTC. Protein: CASRPKTSGRARRIF.

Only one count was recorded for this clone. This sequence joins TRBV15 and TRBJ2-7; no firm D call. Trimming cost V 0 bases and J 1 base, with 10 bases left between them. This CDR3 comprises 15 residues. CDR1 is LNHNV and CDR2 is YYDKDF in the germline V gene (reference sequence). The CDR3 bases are TGTGCCACCAGCAGAGAAGGTGGCGGTTCCTACGAGCAGTACTTC. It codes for CATSREGGGSYEQYF.

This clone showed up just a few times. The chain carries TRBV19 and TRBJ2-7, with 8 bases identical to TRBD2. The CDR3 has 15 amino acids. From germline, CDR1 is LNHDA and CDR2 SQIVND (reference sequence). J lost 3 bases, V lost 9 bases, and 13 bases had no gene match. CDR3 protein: CASSTAGGRGYEQYF. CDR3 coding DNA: TGTGCCAGCTCAACCGCGGGGGGACGGGGCTACGAGCAGTACTTC.

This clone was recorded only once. The CDR3 nucleotides read TGTGCCAGCAGCCAAGGCCCGGGACAGGGGAATGAAAAACTGTTTTTT. The encoded protein is CASSQGPGQGNEKLFF. V and J are TRBV3-1 (or the pseudogene TRBV3-2) and TRBJ1-4; 10 nucleotides match TRBD1. V lost 1 base and J lost 5; bases outside the gene matches: 4. The CDR3 has 16 residues. CDR1 and CDR2 (germline): LGHDT, YNNKEL (reference sequence).

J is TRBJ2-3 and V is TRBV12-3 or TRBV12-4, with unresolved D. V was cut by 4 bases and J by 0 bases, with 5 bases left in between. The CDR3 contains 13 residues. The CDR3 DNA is TGTGCCAGCAGTTCAGGCAGCACAGATACGCAGTATTTT. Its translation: CASSSGSTDTQYF.

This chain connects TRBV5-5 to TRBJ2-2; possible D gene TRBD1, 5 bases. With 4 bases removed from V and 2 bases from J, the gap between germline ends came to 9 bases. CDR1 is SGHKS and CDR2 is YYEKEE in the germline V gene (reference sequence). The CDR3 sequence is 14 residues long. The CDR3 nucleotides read TGTGCCAGCAGCAAGGACACCAACACCGGGGAGCTGTTTTTT. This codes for CASSKDTNTGELFF.

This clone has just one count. The CDR3 protein is CASSRTTGAKNIQYF. DNA of the CDR3: TGCGCCAGCAGCCGGACGACAGGGGCCAAAAACATTCAGTACTTC. The genes are TRBV5-1 and TRBJ2-4, with 7 positions matching TRBD1. The CDR3 contains 15 residues. Germline V gene data show CDR1 as SGHRS and CDR2 as YFSETQ. After removal of 4 bases from V and 1 base from J, the junction contained 5 bases not matched to a gene.

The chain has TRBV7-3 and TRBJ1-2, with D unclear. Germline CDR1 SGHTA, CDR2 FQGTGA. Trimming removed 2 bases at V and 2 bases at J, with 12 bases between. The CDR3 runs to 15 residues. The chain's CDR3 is CASSLGANQNYGYTF. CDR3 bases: TGTGCCAGCAGCTTAGGTGCCAACCAGAACTATGGCTACACCTTC.

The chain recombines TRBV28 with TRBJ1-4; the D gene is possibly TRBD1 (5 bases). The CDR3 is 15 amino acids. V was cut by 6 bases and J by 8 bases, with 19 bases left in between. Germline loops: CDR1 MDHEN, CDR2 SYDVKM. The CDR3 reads CASSKTGGTGEKLFF. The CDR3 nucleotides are TGTGCCAGCAGCAAGACGGGGGGGACTGGGGAAAAACTGTTTTTT.

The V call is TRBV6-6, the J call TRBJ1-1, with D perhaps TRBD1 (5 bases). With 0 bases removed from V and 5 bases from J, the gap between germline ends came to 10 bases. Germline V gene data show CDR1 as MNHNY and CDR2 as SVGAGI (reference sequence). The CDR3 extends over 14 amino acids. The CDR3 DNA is TGTGCCAGCAGTTACTCCATCAGGGAAACTGAAGCTTTCTTT. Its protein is CASSYSIRETEAFF.

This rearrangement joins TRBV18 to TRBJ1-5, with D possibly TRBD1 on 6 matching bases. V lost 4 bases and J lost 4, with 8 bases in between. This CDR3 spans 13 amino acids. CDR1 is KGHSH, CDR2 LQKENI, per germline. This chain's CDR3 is CASSRTANQPQHF. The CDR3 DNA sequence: TGTGCCAGCTCACGGACAGCTAATCAGCCCCAGCATTTT.